This T cell receptor (beta chain) was obtained from a study of vaccination effects on CD4 cells after COVID-19. On the study more broadly: After the second dose, samples were taken at median day 72. Whole-study results and caveats: Only 1 of 255 vaccine-induced clones from healthy vaccinees cross-reacted with common cold coronaviruses.

In this sample, this clone turned up a few times. The antigen is unknown. Libraries were prepared by immunoSEQ multiplex PCR; TCRdb keeps only in-frame clonotypes and omits some of them. The sample shows 40,000 to 45,000 clones, approximately 70% of them seen only once. The culture ran for roughly ten days before CD4+ T cells were isolated. Participants completed two doses of the BNT162b2 or mRNA-1273 vaccine. Sequenced material: CD4+ T cells from PBMCs cultured without peptide, taken after COVID-19 vaccination. The source of this sequence is a human donor who received a COVID-19 vaccine.

The CDR3 is CASSPIRTGPSGANVLTF. CDR3 in DNA: TGTGCCAGCTCACCGATCCGGACAGGGCCCTCTGGGGCCAACGTCCTGACTTTC. This chain links TRBV18 with TRBJ2-6; 8 nucleotides agree with TRBD1. The CDR3 loop spans 18 amino acids. Germline V CDR1 and CDR2: KGHSH, LQKENI. V lost 3 bases and J lost 0; bases outside the gene matches: 7.